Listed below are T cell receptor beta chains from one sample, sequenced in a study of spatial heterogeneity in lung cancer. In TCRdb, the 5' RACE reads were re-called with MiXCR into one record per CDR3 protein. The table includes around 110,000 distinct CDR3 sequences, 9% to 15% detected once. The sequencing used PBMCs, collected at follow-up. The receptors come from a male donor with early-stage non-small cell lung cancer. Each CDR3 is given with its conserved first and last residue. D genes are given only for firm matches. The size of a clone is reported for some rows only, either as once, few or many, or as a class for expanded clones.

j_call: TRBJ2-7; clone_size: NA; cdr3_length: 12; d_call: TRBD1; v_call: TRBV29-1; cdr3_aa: CSVGTGSYEQYF; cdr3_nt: TGCAGCGTAGGGACAGGGAGCTACGAGCAGTACTTC
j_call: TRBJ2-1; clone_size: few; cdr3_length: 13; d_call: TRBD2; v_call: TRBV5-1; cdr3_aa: CASSLGTINEQFF; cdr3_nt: TGCGCCAGCAGCCTGGGGACTATCAATGAGCAGTTCTTC
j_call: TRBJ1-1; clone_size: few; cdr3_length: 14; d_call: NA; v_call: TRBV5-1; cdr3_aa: CASSATGWNTEAFF; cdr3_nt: TGCGCCAGCAGCGCCACAGGGTGGAACACTGAAGCTTTCTTT
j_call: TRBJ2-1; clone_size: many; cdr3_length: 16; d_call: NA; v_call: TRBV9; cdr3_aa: CASSQGATGTYNEQFF; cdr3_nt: TGTGCCAGCAGCCAAGGGGCCACAGGGACCTACAATGAGCAGTTCTTC
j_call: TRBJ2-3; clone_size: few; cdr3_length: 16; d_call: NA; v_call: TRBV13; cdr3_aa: CASSSMEVRVTDTQYF; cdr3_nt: TGTGCCAGCAGCTCCATGGAAGTGCGGGTCACAGATACGCAGTATTTT
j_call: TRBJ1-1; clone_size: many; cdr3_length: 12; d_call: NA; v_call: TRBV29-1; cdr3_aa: CSEGGRNTEAFF; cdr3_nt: TGCAGCGAGGGGGGAAGGAACACTGAAGCTTTCTTT
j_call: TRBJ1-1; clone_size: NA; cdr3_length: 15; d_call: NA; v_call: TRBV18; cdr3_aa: CASSPVVGVNTEAFF; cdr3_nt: TGTGCCAGCTCACCTGTCGTCGGAGTGAACACTGAAGCTTTCTTT
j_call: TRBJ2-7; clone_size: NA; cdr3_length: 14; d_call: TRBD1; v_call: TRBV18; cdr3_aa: CASSRGTAGYEQYF; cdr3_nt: TGTGCCAGCTCAAGGGGGACAGCCGGCTACGAGCAGTACTTC
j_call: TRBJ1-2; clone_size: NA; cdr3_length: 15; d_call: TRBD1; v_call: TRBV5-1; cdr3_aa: CASSLIPGQGLGYTF; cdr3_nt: TGCGCCAGCAGCTTGATTCCGGGACAGGGATTGGGCTACACCTTC
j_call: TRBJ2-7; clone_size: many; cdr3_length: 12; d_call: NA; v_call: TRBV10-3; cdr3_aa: CAIGGRGGEQYF; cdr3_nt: TGTGCCATCGGAGGCAGGGGAGGCGAGCAGTACTTC
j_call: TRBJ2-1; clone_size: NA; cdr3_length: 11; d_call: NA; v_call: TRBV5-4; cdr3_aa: CASERGAEQFF; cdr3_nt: TGTGCCAGCGAGAGGGGCGCAGAACAGTTCTTC
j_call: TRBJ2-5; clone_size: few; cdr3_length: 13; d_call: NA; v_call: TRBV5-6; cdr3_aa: CASSLNLLETQYF; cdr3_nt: TGTGCCAGCAGCTTAAATCTACTAGAGACCCAGTACTTC
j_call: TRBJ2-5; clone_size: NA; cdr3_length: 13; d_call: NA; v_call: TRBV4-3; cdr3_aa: CASSQEKRETQCF; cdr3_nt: TGCGCCAGCAGCCAAGAGAAGCGCGAGACCCAGTGCTTC
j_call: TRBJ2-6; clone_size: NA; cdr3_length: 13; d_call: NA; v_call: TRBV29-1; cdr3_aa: CSVVLSGANVLTF; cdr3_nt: TGCAGCGTTGTTCTCTCTGGGGCCAACGTCCTGACTTTC
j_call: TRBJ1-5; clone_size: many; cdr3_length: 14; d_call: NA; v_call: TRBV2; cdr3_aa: CASSESGAYQPQHF; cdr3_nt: TGTGCCAGCAGTGAGTCAGGGGCCTATCAGCCCCAGCATTTT
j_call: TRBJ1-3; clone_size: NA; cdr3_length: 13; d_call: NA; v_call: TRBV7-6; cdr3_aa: CASSLDGGNTIYF; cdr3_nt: TGTGCCAGCAGCTTAGATGGAGGAAACACCATATATTTT
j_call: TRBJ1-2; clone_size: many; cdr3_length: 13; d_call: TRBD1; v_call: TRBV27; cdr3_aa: CASSRDSIDGYTF; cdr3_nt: TGTGCCAGCAGCCGGGACAGTATTGATGGCTACACCTTC